This T cell receptor beta chain appears in the sequencing data of a study of control samples from healthy donors and cancer patients. This clone was counted once. Sequencing was performed with immunoSEQ multiplex PCR; in TCRdb, only in-frame clones are kept and a portion is missing. The top ten clones hold about 9% of a sample with about 130,000 clones, under 95% of them seen once. Between the trimmed V and J ends, which lost 2 bases and 4 bases, there was a span of 8 bases. This CDR3 has 13 amino acids. This chain uses TRBV12-3 or TRBV12-4 with TRBJ1-1, with D possibly matching TRBD1 (5 bases). The sequenced material came from blood. The sequence came from a young man in good health. CDR3 DNA: TGTGCCAGCAGTTTACAGGGTTCCACTGAAGCTTTCTTT. This codes for CASSLQGSTEAFF.